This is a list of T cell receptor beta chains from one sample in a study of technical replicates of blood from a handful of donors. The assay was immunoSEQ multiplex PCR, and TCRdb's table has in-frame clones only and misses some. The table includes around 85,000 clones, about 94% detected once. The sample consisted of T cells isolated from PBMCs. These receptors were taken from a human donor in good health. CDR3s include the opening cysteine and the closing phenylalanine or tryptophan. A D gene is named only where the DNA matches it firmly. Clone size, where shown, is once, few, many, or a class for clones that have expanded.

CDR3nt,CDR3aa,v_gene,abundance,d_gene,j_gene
TGTGCCAGCAGCTTAGCAGACAGGCACTATGGCTACACCTTC,CASSLADRHYGYTF,TRBV7-9,-,-,TRBJ1-2
TGTGCAAGTCGCCCAAGGGGCGGACTAGCGGCTTACGAGCAGTACTTC,CASRPRGGLAAYEQYF,TRBV12-2,-,-,TRBJ2-7
TGTGCCAGCAGTTCTCGCCAGTCCCTCACCTACGAGCAGTACTTC,CASSSRQSLTYEQYF,TRBV27,-,-,TRBJ2-7
TGTGCCAGCAGCAATTGGACTTTCACAGATACGCAGTATTTT,CASSNWTFTDTQYF,TRBV4-2,-,-,TRBJ2-3
TGTGCCAGCAGCCTAATAGGGCGGGGGGGCATTAGGGCGGTCAATGAGCAGTTCTTC,CASSLIGRGGIRAVNEQFF,TRBV4-2,-,TRBD2,TRBJ2-1
TGTGCCAGCAGTTACTCAGGGACAGCTGATGAAAAACTGTTTTTT,CASSYSGTADEKLFF,TRBV6-5,-,TRBD1,TRBJ1-4
TGTGCCAGTACCCCTCGCGGGGGCGGCAATCAGCCCCAGCATTTT,CASTPRGGGNQPQHF,TRBV19,-,-,TRBJ1-5
TGTGCCATCGGGCGGGGCAATCAGCCCCAGCATTTT,CAIGRGNQPQHF,TRBV15,-,-,TRBJ1-5
TGTGCCAGCAGTGGTGGTAGCGGCAGATACTACGAGCAGTACTTC,CASSGGSGRYYEQYF,TRBV2,few,-,TRBJ2-7
TGTGCCAGCAGCCGGGAGGGCGGGAGTGGTAATGAGCAGTTCTTC,CASSREGGSGNEQFF,TRBV6-1,-,TRBD2,TRBJ2-1
TGTGCCAGCAGTGACTCGGGAGGCAGCACAGATACGCAGTATTTT,CASSDSGGSTDTQYF,TRBV6-4,-,-,TRBJ2-3
TGTGCCATCACCGACAGGGGGACGGATGGCTACACCTTC,CAITDRGTDGYTF,TRBV10-3,-,TRBD1,TRBJ1-2
TGTGCCAGCAGCTTAGCGCTAAGCAATCAGCCCCAGCATTTT,CASSLALSNQPQHF,TRBV7-2,-,-,TRBJ1-5
TGTGCCAGCAGCACAACAGGGACCACCCCATACAATGAGCAGTTCTTC,CASSTTGTTPYNEQFF,TRBV7-9,-,-,TRBJ2-1
TGTGCCAGCAGTTTAGGAGGGTCTGGGGCCAACGTCCTGACTTTC,CASSLGGSGANVLTF,TRBV27,-,-,TRBJ2-6